This T cell receptor (beta chain) was captured in a study of cytomegalovirus exposure and HLA in healthy donors. Vbeta (60) and Jbeta (13) primers were used in the PCR. Profiled with immunoSEQ multiplex PCR; TCRdb holds only in-frame clones, not every one. The table has about 160,000 clones, roughly 83% seen once. V was shortened by 6 bases and J by 6 bases, with 12 bases between the two germline ends. The CDR3 is 13 amino acids. The V gene's germline CDR1 is LGHNT and CDR2 FRNRAP. Sample: PBMCs. The rearrangement links TRBV12-5 to TRBJ1-5; D might be TRBD1 (5 bases). The receptor was isolated from a boy between 2 and 10 years old in good health and CMV-seronegative. The DNA for the CDR3 is TGTGCTAGTGGCCCCGGGGGTTCTCAGCCCCAGCATTTT. This gives the protein CASGPGGSQPQHF.